This T cell receptor (beta chain) was sequenced during a study of T cell changes during pregnancy in multiple sclerosis. Measured with immunoSEQ multiplex PCR; TCRdb has only the in-frame clones, and not every one. The top ten hold less than 3.5% of the sample, which has 45,000 to 70,000 clones, roughly 90% seen once. The CDR3 totals 15 residues. V was cut by 0 bases and J by 0 bases, with 8 bases left in between. Germline loops: CDR1 MNHNY, CDR2 SVGAGI (reference sequence). The sequencing used peripheral blood, collected in the third trimester of pregnancy. This sequence was found in a female donor in good health, enrolled as a control in a pregnancy study. This chain uses TRBV6-6 with TRBJ1-2, with D unresolved. The chain's CDR3 is CASSYSPGANYGYTF. For the CDR3, the DNA is TGTGCCAGCAGTTACTCGCCAGGTGCTAACTATGGCTACACCTTC.